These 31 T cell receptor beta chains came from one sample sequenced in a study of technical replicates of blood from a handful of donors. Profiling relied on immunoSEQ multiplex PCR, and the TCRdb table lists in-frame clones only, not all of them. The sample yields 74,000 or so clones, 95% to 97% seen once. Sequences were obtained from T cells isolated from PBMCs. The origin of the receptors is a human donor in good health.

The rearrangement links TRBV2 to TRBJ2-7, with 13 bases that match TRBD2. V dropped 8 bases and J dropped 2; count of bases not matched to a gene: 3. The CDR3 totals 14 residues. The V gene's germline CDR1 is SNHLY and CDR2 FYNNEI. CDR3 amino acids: CASGTSGRAYEQYF. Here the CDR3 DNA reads TGTGCCAGCGGAACTAGCGGGAGGGCCTACGAGCAGTACTTC.

CDR3 region: CASRPAGRTGELFF. CDR3 nucleotides: TGTGCCAGCAGGCCAGCGGGACGAACCGGGGAGCTGTTTTTT. The rearrangement links TRBV6-5 to TRBJ2-2, with TRBD2 matching 7 bases. V lost 6 bases to trimming and J lost 5 bases; unmatched junction nucleotides: 6. The CDR3 is made up of 14 amino acids. The germline CDR1 and CDR2 sequences are MNHEY and SVGAGI.

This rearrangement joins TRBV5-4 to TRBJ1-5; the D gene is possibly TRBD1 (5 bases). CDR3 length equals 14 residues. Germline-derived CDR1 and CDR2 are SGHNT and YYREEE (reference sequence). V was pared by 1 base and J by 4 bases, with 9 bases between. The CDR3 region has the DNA TGTGCCAGCAGCTTGACAGGCTCGAATCAGCCCCAGCATTTT. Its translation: CASSLTGSNQPQHF.

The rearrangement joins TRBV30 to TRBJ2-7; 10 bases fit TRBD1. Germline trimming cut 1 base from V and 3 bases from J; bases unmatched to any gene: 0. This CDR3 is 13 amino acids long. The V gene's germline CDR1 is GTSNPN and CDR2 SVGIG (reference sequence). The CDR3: CAWSGTGGYEQYF. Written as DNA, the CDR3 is TGTGCCTGGAGTGGGACAGGGGGCTACGAGCAGTACTTC.

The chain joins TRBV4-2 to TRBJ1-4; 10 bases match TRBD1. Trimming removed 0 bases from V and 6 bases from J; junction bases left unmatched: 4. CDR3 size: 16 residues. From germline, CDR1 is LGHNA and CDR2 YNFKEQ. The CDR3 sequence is CASSQDGTGAHEKLFF. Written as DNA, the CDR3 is TGTGCCAGCAGCCAAGACGGGACAGGGGCTCATGAAAAACTGTTTTTT.

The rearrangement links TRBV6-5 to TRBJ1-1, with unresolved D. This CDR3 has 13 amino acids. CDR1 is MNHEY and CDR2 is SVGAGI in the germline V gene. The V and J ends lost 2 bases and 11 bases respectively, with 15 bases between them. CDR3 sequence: CASSYSRYAGAFF. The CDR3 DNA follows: TGTGCCAGCAGTTACAGCCGATACGCCGGGGCTTTCTTT.

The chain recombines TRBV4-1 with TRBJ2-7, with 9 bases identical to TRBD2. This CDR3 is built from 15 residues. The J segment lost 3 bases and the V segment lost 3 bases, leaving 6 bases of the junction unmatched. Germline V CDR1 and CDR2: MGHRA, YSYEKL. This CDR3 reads CASSQILAGNYEQYF. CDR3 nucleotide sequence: TGCGCCAGCAGCCAGATCCTAGCGGGGAACTACGAGCAGTACTTC.

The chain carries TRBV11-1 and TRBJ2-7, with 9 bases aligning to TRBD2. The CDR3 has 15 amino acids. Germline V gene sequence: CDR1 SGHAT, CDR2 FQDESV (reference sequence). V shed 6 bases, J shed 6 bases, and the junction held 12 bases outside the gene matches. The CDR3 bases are TGTGCCAGCAGGCGGGGGGGTACAGGGACCGCCGAGCAGTACTTC. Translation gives CASRRGGTGTAEQYF. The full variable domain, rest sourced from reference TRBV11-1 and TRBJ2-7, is EAEVAQSPRYKITEKSQAVAFWCDPISGHATLYWYRQILGQGPELLVQFQDESVVDDSQLPKDRFSAERLKGVDSTLKIQPAELGDSAMYLCASRRGGTGTAEQYFGPGTRLTVT.

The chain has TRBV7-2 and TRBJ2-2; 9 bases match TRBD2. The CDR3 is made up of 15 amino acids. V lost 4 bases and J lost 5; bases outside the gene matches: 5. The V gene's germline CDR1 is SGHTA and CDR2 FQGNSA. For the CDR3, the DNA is TGTGCCAGCAGCTGGGGACTAGCAGCAACCGGGGAGCTGTTTTTT. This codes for CASSWGLAATGELFF.

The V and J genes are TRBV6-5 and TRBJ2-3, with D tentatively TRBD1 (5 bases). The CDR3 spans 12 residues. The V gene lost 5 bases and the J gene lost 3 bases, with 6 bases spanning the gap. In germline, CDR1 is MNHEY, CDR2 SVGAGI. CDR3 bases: TGTGCCAGCAGTAGGACAACAGATACGCAGTATTTT. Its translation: CASSRTTDTQYF.

The CDR3 loop is CASSIGQSSGNTIYF. The CDR3 coding sequence is TGTGCCAGCAGTATAGGACAGTCCTCTGGAAACACCATATATTTT. V usage is TRBV5-8 and J usage is TRBJ1-3; tentative D call: TRBD1 (6 bases). The CDR3 is 15 residues long. Trimming stripped 5 bases from V and 0 bases from J, with 12 bases between. CDR1 is SGHTS, CDR2 YDEGEE, per germline.

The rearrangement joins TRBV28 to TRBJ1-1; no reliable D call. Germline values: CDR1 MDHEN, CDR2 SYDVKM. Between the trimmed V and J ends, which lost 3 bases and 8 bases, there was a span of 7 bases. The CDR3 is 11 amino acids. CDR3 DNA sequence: TGTGCCAGCAGTTTGTACGGGGAAGCTTTCTTT. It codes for CASSLYGEAFF.

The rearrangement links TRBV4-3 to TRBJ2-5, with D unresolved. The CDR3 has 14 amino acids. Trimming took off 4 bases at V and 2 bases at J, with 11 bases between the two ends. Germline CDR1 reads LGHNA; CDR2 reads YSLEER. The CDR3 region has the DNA TGCGCCAGCAGCCTCTCGAGCGTACAAGAGACCCAGTACTTC. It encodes CASSLSSVQETQYF.

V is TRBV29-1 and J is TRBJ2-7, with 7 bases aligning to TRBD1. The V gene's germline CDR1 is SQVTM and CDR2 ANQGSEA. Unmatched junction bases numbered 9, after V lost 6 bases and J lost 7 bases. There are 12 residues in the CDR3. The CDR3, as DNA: TGCAGCGTCTCCATTACAGGGGAAGAGCAGTACTTC. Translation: CSVSITGEEQYF.

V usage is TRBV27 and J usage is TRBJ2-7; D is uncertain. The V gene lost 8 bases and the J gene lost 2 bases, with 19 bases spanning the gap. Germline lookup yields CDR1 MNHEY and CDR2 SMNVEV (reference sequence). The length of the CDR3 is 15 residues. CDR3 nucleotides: TGTGCCAGCGCCCAAAACATAGCTTCCACCTACGAGCAGTACTTC. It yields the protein CASAQNIASTYEQYF.

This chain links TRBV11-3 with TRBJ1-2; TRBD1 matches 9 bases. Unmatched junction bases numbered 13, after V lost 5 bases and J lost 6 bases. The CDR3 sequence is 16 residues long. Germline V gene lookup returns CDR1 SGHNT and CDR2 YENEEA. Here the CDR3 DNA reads TGTGCCAGCAGCGCCTCGCCCGGGACAGGGATGGATGGCTACACCTTC. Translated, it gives CASSASPGTGMDGYTF.

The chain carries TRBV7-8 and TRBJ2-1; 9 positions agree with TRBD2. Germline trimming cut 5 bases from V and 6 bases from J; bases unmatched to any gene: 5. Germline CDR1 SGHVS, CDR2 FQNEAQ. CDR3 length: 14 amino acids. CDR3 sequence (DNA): TGTGCCAGCAGCACGGGACTAGCCCCCAATGAGCAGTTCTTC. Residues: CASSTGLAPNEQFF.

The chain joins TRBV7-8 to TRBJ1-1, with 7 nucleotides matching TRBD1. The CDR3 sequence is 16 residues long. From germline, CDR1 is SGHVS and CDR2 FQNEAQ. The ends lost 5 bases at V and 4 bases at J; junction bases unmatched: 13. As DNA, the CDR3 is TGTGCCAGCAGCCCATACACAGGACAGGTTCCCACTGAAGCTTTCTTT. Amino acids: CASSPYTGQVPTEAFF.

In DNA form, the CDR3 reads TGCGCCAGCAGGGGGGCGCAAGAGACCCAGTACTTC. Residues: CASRGAQETQYF. The rearrangement links TRBV10-2 to TRBJ2-5; TRBD1 is a possible D gene (6 bases). CDR1 WSHSY and CDR2 SAAADI come from the germline V gene. There are 12 residues in the CDR3. The ends were cut back, 6 bases at V and 2 bases at J, with 7 bases in the middle.

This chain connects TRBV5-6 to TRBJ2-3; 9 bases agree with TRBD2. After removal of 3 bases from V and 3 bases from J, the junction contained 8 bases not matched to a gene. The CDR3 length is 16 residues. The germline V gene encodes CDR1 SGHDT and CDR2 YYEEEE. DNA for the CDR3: TGTGCCAGCAGCTCCGGTCTAGCGGGGAAAACAGATACGCAGTATTTT. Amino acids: CASSSGLAGKTDTQYF. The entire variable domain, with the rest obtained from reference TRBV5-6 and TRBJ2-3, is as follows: DAGVTQSPTHLIKTRGQQVTLRCSPKSGHDTVSWYQQALGQGPQFIFQYYEEEERQRGNFPDRFSGHQFPNYSSELNVNALLLGDSALYLCASSSGLAGKTDTQYFGPGTRLTVL.

The CDR3 sequence: CASSGQFGNQPQHF. CDR3 nucleotide sequence: TGTGCCAGCAGCGGACAGTTTGGCAATCAGCCCCAGCATTTT. The rearrangement uses TRBV7-2 and TRBJ1-5; possible D gene TRBD1, 6 bases. Germline values: CDR1 SGHTA, CDR2 FQGNSA. CDR3 size: 14 residues. Between the trimmed V and J ends, which lost 5 bases and 2 bases, there was a span of 10 bases.

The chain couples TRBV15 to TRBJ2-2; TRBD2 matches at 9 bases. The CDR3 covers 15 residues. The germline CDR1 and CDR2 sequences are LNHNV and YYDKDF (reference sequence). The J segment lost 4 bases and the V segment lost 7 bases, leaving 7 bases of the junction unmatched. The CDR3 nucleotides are TGTGCCACCACCCAAGCGGGAGGCCTCACCGGGGAGCTGTTTTTT. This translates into CATTQAGGLTGELFF.

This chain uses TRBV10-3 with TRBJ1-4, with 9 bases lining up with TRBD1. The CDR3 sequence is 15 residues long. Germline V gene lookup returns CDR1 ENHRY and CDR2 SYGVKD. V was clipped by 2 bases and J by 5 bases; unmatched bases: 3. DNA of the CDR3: TGTGCCATCAGTGAGACCGGGACAGGGAATGAAAAACTGTTTTTT. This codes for CAISETGTGNEKLFF.

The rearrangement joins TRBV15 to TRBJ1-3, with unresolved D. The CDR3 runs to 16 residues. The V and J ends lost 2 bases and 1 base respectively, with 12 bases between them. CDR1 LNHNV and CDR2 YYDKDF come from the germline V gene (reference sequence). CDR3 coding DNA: TGTGCCACCAGCAGAAGTACGGGTCTTTCTGGAAACACCATATATTTT. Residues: CATSRSTGLSGNTIYF.

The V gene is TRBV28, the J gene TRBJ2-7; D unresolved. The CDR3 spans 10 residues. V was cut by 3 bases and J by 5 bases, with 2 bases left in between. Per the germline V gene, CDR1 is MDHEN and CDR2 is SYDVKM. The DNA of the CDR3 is TGTGCCAGCAGTTTCAACGAGCAGTACTTC. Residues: CASSFNEQYF.

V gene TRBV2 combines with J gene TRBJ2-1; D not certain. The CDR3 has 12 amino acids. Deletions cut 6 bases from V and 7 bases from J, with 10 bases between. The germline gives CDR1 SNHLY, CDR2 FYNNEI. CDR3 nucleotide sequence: TGTGCCAGCAGGGTCACTACAAATGAGCAGTTCTTC. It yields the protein CASRVTTNEQFF.

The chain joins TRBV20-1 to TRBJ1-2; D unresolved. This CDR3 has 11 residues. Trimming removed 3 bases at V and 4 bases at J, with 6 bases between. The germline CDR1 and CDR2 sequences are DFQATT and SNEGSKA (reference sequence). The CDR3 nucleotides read TGCAGTGCTAGGGCTGCCTATGGCTACACCTTC. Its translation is CSARAAYGYTF.

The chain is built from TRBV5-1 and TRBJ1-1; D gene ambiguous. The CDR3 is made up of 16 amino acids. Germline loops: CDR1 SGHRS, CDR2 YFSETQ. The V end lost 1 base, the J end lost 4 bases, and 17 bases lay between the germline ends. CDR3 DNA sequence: TGCGCCAGCAGCTTGTCTTCCCCGGGAGCTAGCACTGAAGCTTTCTTT. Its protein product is CASSLSSPGASTEAFF.

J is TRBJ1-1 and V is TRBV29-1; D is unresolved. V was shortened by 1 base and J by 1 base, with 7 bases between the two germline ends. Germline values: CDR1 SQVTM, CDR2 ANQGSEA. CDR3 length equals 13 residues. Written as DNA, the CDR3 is TGCAGCGTTGAAGCGCGGGGGAACACTGAAGCTTTCTTT. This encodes CSVEARGNTEAFF.

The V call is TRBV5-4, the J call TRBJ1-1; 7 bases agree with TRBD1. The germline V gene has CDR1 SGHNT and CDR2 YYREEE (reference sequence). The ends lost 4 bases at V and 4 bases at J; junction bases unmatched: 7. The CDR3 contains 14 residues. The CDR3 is CASSPRQGVTEAFF. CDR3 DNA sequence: TGTGCCAGCAGCCCTAGACAGGGTGTCACTGAAGCTTTCTTT.

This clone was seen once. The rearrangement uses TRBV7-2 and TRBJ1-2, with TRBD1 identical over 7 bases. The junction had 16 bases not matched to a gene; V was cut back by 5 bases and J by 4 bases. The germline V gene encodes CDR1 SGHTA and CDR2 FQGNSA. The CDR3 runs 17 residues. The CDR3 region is CASSLRTGTAPIYGYTF. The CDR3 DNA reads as TGTGCCAGCAGCCTTCGCACCGGGACAGCACCAATCTATGGCTACACCTTC.